These 21 T cell receptor beta chains were all obtained from the same sample, sequenced in a study of OX40 agonist ivuxolimab in advanced cancers. TCRdb keeps only in-frame clones here, not all; method: immunoSEQ multiplex PCR. This sample has more than 50,000 clones, with 80% to 90% found just once. The sequenced sample was CD4+ or CD8+ T cells sorted from blood, obtained in a trial of the OX40 agonist ivuxolimab. These TCRs come from an adult with an advanced solid tumor such as melanoma, head and neck, liver or kidney cancer.

This clone was seen more than once but under ten times. This rearrangement joins TRBV18 to TRBJ1-1, with D unclear. Trimming shortened V by 3 bases and J by 1 base, and 6 bases separated the two germline ends. CDR3 length: 13 amino acids. The germline CDR1 and CDR2 sequences are KGHSH and LQKENI. The DNA for the CDR3 is TGTGCCAGCTCACCGAATTCGAACACTGAAGCTTTCTTT. Translation: CASSPNSNTEAFF.

There are a few counts of this clone. The CDR3 region has the DNA TGCGCCAGCACGCGTTTCTCGGATGTTAACTATGGCTACACCTTC. Protein sequence: CASTRFSDVNYGYTF. V and J are TRBV4-1 and TRBJ1-2; D is unresolved. Trimming pared 7 bases from V and 1 base from J, leaving 16 bases between. Per the germline V gene, CDR1 is MGHRA and CDR2 is YSYEKL. The CDR3 is made up of 15 amino acids.

This clone is medium-sized within its sample. The rearrangement uses TRBV5-5 and TRBJ1-1; maybe TRBD1 (6 bases). This CDR3 spans 15 amino acids. The germline V gene has CDR1 SGHKS and CDR2 YYEKEE (reference sequence). Trimming took 5 bases from V and 8 from J, leaving 22 bases between them. DNA for the CDR3: TGTGCCAGCAGGCCCGCCCAGGGGCCAAAATCCGAAGCTTTCTTT. This sequence encodes CASRPAQGPKSEAFF.

J is TRBJ1-5 and V is TRBV6-5; D is ambiguous. This CDR3 has 13 residues. Trimming stripped 6 bases from V and 0 bases from J, with 6 bases between. Per germline, CDR1 MNHEY and CDR2 SVGAGI. CDR3 nucleotide sequence: TGTGCCAGCAGAGCCAATAGCAATCAGCCCCAGCATTTT. Protein product: CASRANSNQPQHF.

V is TRBV6-1 and J is TRBJ2-2; 7 positions agree with TRBD2. CDR3 length: 14 amino acids. J lost 3 bases, V lost 7 bases, and 5 bases had no gene match. Germline CDR1 MNHNS, CDR2 SASEGT. The CDR3 DNA is TGTGCCAGCAAACTGGGGAGGGACACCGGGGAGCTGTTTTTT. This codes for CASKLGRDTGELFF.

This chain uses TRBV5-4 with TRBJ2-7, with 10 bases identical to TRBD2. The V and J ends lost 3 bases and 4 bases, in that order; junction bases with no gene match: 7. Germline V lookup: CDR1 SGHNT, CDR2 YYREEE (reference sequence). There are 15 residues in the CDR3. The CDR3 is CASSSRLAGVYEQYF. As DNA, the CDR3 is TGTGCCAGCAGCTCCCGACTAGCGGGCGTATACGAGCAGTACTTC.

The V call is TRBV25-1, the J call TRBJ1-1; D gene unclear. Trimming stripped 4 bases from V and 6 bases from J, with 18 bases between. CDR1 MGHDK and CDR2 SYGVNS come from the germline V gene. The CDR3 loop spans 15 amino acids. The CDR3: CASSGGWARFSEAFF. The CDR3 region has the DNA TGTGCCAGCAGTGGGGGTTGGGCCAGGTTTTCTGAAGCTTTCTTT.

V and J are TRBV20-1 and TRBJ2-3, with D uncertain. The CDR3 covers 10 residues. Germline V lookup: CDR1 DFQATT, CDR2 SNEGSKA (reference sequence). This CDR3 is CSADTDTQYF. CDR3 nucleotide sequence: TGCAGCGCTGACACAGATACGCAGTATTTT.

The rearrangement uses TRBV7-9 and TRBJ2-1, with 7 bases lining up with TRBD2. Trimming removed 0 bases from V and 5 bases from J; junction bases left unmatched: 1. Per the germline V gene, CDR1 is SEHNR and CDR2 is FQNEAQ (reference sequence). This CDR3 is 14 amino acids long. The CDR3 spells CASSLAGGNNEQFF. Here the CDR3 DNA reads TGTGCCAGCAGCTTAGCGGGAGGGAACAATGAGCAGTTCTTC.

The genes are TRBV7-8 and TRBJ2-7; no clear D. CDR1 is SGHVS and CDR2 is FQNEAQ in the germline V gene. With 5 bases removed from V and 6 bases from J, the gap between germline ends came to 11 bases. This CDR3 region has 12 residues. CDR3 in DNA: TGTGCCAGCAGCCGCTACCTGAGCGAGCAGTACTTC. This translates into CASSRYLSEQYF.

The V call is TRBV18, the J call TRBJ2-5; D not resolved. The V gene lost 3 bases and the J gene lost 2 bases, with 10 bases spanning the gap. Germline V lookup: CDR1 KGHSH, CDR2 LQKENI. This CDR3 region has 14 residues. The CDR3 DNA is TGTGCCAGCTCACCTTATGCACAGCAAGAGACCCAGTACTTC. Translated: CASSPYAQQETQYF. Full variable domain (missing parts from reference TRBV18 and TRBJ2-5): NAGVMQNPRHLVRRRGQEARLRCSPMKGHSHVYWYRQLPEEGLKFMVYLQKENIIDESGMPKERFSAEFPKEGPSILRIQQVVRGDSAAYFCASSPYAQQETQYFGPGTRLLVL.

The V gene is TRBV6-1, the J gene TRBJ2-1, with 9 bases lining up with TRBD2. Germline V lookup: CDR1 MNHNS, CDR2 SASEGT. The CDR3 runs 15 residues. Germline trimming cut 5 bases from V and 2 bases from J; bases unmatched to any gene: 4. Here the CDR3 DNA reads TGTGCCAGCAGTATCGGACTAGCGACCTACAATGAGCAGTTCTTC. Amino acid sequence: CASSIGLATYNEQFF.

This chain uses TRBV5-1 with TRBJ2-5, with 7 bases aligning to TRBD1. Germline V gene lookup returns CDR1 SGHRS and CDR2 YFSETQ. The CDR3 sequence is 14 residues long. V was pared by 4 bases and J by 1 base, with 4 bases of the junction left unmatched. CDR3 DNA: TGCGCCAGCAGCCGAGGGACAGCCCAAGAGACCCAGTACTTC. Translated: CASSRGTAQETQYF. Together with reference TRBV5-1 and TRBJ2-5, the CDR3 gives the full variable domain: KAGVTQTPRYLIKTRGQQVTLSCSPISGHRSVSWYQQTPGQGLQFLFEYFSETQRNKGNFPGRFSGRQFSNSRSEMNVSTLELGDSALYLCASSRGTAQETQYFGPGTRLLVL.

V and J are TRBV5-1 and TRBJ2-3; TRBD2 aligns across 13 bases. Germline V lookup: CDR1 SGHRS, CDR2 YFSETQ. V dropped 3 bases and J dropped 3; count of bases not matched to a gene: 1. The CDR3 totals 15 residues. CDR3 protein: CASSSGLAGTDTQYF. CDR3 nucleotide sequence: TGCGCCAGCAGCTCGGGACTAGCGGGGACAGATACGCAGTATTTT. Drawing the rest from reference TRBV5-1 and TRBJ2-3, the complete variable domain is KAGVTQTPRYLIKTRGQQVTLSCSPISGHRSVSWYQQTPGQGLQFLFEYFSETQRNKGNFPGRFSGRQFSNSRSEMNVSTLELGDSALYLCASSSGLAGTDTQYFGPGTRLTVL.

The rearrangement uses TRBV19 and TRBJ1-5, with D unclear. The V gene lost 3 bases and the J gene lost 2 bases, with 11 bases spanning the gap. This CDR3 comprises 15 residues. Germline V CDR1 and CDR2: LNHDA, SQIVND (reference sequence). In DNA form, the CDR3 reads TGTGCCAGTAGTATCGGGATCCTGGGCAATCAGCCCCAGCATTTT. Translated, it gives CASSIGILGNQPQHF. The full variable domain, completed using reference TRBV19 and TRBJ1-5, is DGGITQSPKYLFRKEGQNVTLSCEQNLNHDAMYWYRQDPGQGLRLIYYSQIVNDFQKGDIAEGYSVSREKKESFPLTVTSAQKNPTAFYLCASSIGILGNQPQHFGDGTRLSIL.

CDR3 residues: CASSAGGVNTGELFF. CDR3 sequence (DNA): TGTGCCAGTTCTGCTGGGGGGGTCAACACCGGGGAGCTGTTTTTT. The chain employs TRBV19 and TRBJ2-2, with 7 bases lining up with TRBD2. The ends lost 8 bases at V and 2 bases at J; junction bases unmatched: 8. CDR3 length: 15 residues. Per the germline V gene, CDR1 is LNHDA and CDR2 is SQIVND (reference sequence).

This clone was seen only a few times. This chain links TRBV2 with TRBJ1-5, with TRBD1 matching over 9 bases. This CDR3 region has 14 residues. The V gene end was trimmed by 6 bases and the J gene end by 3 bases; junction bases not matched to a gene: 3. In germline, CDR1 is SNHLY, CDR2 FYNNEI. The CDR3 nucleotides read TGTGCCAGCAGCAGACAGGGGGTCAATCAGCCCCAGCATTTT. Translating gives CASSRQGVNQPQHF.

CDR3 region: CASSLPGNTIYF. As DNA, the CDR3 is TGTGCCAGCTCACTTCCTGGAAACACCATATATTTT. The V call is TRBV18, the J call TRBJ1-3; the D is unclear. This CDR3 is built from 12 residues. V gave up 4 bases and J gave up 2 bases, with 3 bases separating them. Looked up from germline, CDR1 is KGHSH and CDR2 is LQKENI.

The CDR3 nucleotides read TGCGCCAGCAACGCGGGGGTCACGTTGGATACGCAGTATTTT. Amino acid sequence: CASNAGVTLDTQYF. The chain has TRBV5-1 and TRBJ2-3, with 7 bases identical to TRBD2. Germline V gene sequence: CDR1 SGHRS, CDR2 YFSETQ. This CDR3 region has 14 residues. After removal of 6 bases from V and 6 bases from J, the junction contained 10 bases not matched to a gene. Combining the CDR3 with reference TRBV5-1 and TRBJ2-3 gives the whole variable domain KAGVTQTPRYLIKTRGQQVTLSCSPISGHRSVSWYQQTPGQGLQFLFEYFSETQRNKGNFPGRFSGRQFSNSRSEMNVSTLELGDSALYLCASNAGVTLDTQYFGPGTRLTVL.

This clone was observed a single time. The V and J genes are TRBV9 and TRBJ2-3, with D perhaps given as TRBD1 or TRBD2 (5 bases each). The CDR3 is 14 amino acids. V gave up 4 bases and J gave up 0 bases, with 9 bases separating them. Germline CDR1 and CDR2: SGDLS and YYNGEE. The CDR3 DNA follows: TGTGCCAGCAGCCCCCGGGGCAGCACAGATACGCAGTATTTT. This gives the protein CASSPRGSTDTQYF.

The chain couples TRBV18 to TRBJ2-5; D might be TRBD1 (6 bases). The CDR3 has 13 amino acids. The V gene lost 7 bases and the J gene lost 5 bases, with 14 bases spanning the gap. Per germline, CDR1 KGHSH and CDR2 LQKENI. CDR3 bases: TGTGCCAGCTACCAGGGGTCAAGGGAGACCCAGTACTTC. Protein sequence: CASYQGSRETQYF. The full variable domain, with the rest looked up from reference TRBV18 and TRBJ2-5, is NAGVMQNPRHLVRRRGQEARLRCSPMKGHSHVYWYRQLPEEGLKFMVYLQKENIIDESGMPKERFSAEFPKEGPSILRIQQVVRGDSAAYFCASYQGSRETQYFGPGTRLLVL.